This note documents a single TCR beta chain sequence. Per germline, CDR1 MNHEY and CDR2 SMNVEV (reference sequence). Trimming cost V 6 bases and J 5 bases, with 8 bases left between them. This CDR3 is 12 amino acids long. TCRdb keeps only in-frame clones here, not all; method: immunoSEQ multiplex PCR. This table has about 14,000 clones, roughly 91% appearing once. This record belongs to a study of monozygotic twins with cystic fibrosis. The TCR was taken from a girl aged 2 to 9 with cystic fibrosis. The sample was blood. The genes are TRBV27 and TRBJ2-1; no reliable D call. The CDR3: CASREQNNEQFF. Here the CDR3 DNA reads TGTGCCAGCAGGGAGCAAAACAATGAGCAGTTCTTC.